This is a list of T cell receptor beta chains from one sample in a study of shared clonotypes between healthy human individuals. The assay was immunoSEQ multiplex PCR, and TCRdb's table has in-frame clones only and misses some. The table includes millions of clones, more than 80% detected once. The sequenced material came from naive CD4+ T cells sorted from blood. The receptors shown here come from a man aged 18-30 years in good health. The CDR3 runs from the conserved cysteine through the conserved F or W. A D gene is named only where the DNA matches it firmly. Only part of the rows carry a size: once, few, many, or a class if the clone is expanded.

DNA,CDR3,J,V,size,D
TGTGCCAGCAGCTTAGATGGGATGGGTGAAAAACTGTTTTTT,CASSLDGMGEKLFF,TRBJ1-4,TRBV7-9,once,NA
TGTGCCAGCAGGCGGGAGGGCCTGTCCTCCGAGCAGTACTTC,CASRREGLSSEQYF,TRBJ2-7,TRBV5-4,NA,TRBD2
TGTGCCAGTAGTAGAAGACAGGGGAGGACACCTGGGGCCAACGTCCTGACTTTC,CASSRRQGRTPGANVLTF,TRBJ2-6,TRBV19,NA,TRBD1
TGCGCCAGCAGCCAAGCACTAGCGGTCCGTAGGACCCAGTACTTC,CASSQALAVRRTQYF,TRBJ2-5,TRBV4-1,NA,TRBD2
TGCGCCAGCAGCTTGTTGCGGGGGAGCACTGAAGCTTTCTTT,CASSLLRGSTEAFF,TRBJ1-1,TRBV5-1,NA,NA
TGTGCCAGTAGTATAGAAGTTAGCTCCCATGAGCAGTTCTTC,CASSIEVSSHEQFF,TRBJ2-1,TRBV19,once,NA
TGTGCCAGCAGCGTAGCCCAGGGGATTGGTAAGCCGTCCTTGACCGGGGAGCTGTTTTTT,CASSVAQGIGKPSLTGELFF,TRBJ2-2,TRBV9,NA,NA
TGTGCCAGCAGTTCAACAGGGGGGAGGAACGAGCAGTACTTC,CASSSTGGRNEQYF,TRBJ2-7,TRBV6-5,NA,TRBD1
TGTGCCAGCAGCTCCTACTCTGGGGCCAACGTCCTGACTTTC,CASSSYSGANVLTF,TRBJ2-6,TRBV7-2,NA,NA
TGCGCCAGCAGCCAAGGGACTAGCGGACAATCCTACAATGAGCAGTTCTTC,CASSQGTSGQSYNEQFF,TRBJ2-1,TRBV4-1,NA,TRBD2
TGTGCCAGCAGCCTCACAGGGGGCTCTGGAAACACCATATATTTT,CASSLTGGSGNTIYF,TRBJ1-3,TRBV2,NA,TRBD1
TGTGCCAGTAGTATAGCGGGACAGGGGACTGAAGCTTTCTTT,CASSIAGQGTEAFF,TRBJ1-1,TRBV19,once,TRBD1
TGTGCCAGCTCACCAAACCCGTCCACCTATGGCTACACCTTC,CASSPNPSTYGYTF,TRBJ1-2,TRBV18,NA,NA
TGCGCCAGCAGCCAAGATATCGGATCTGAAGCTTTCTTT,CASSQDIGSEAFF,TRBJ1-1,TRBV4-3,NA,NA
TGCGCCAGCAGCCAGCAGGGGGTAGGCACTGAAGCTTTCTTT,CASSQQGVGTEAFF,TRBJ1-1,TRBV4-3,NA,TRBD1
TGTGCCAGCAACCCCCTCCCTAGCGGGGGCCCCACAGATACGCAGTATTTT,CASNPLPSGGPTDTQYF,TRBJ2-3,TRBV7-8,once,TRBD2
TGCGCCAGCAGCCAATTTATAGGGGGAAACACCATATATTTT,CASSQFIGGNTIYF,TRBJ1-3,TRBV4-1,NA,NA
TGTGCCAGCAGTTCGTTTCCGGGACAGAAGAGCTCTGGAAACACCATATATTTT,CASSSFPGQKSSGNTIYF,TRBJ1-3,TRBV28,NA,TRBD1
TGTGCCAGCAGCTTATCCAAGACCCAGTACTTC,CASSLSKTQYF,TRBJ2-5,TRBV7-2,NA,NA
TGCGCCAGCAGCCATCAGACAGAACAAGAGACCCAGTACTTC,CASSHQTEQETQYF,TRBJ2-5,TRBV4-1,NA,NA
TGTGCCAGCAGCTTACACATAAGCCCGGGACAGGGGAACACTGAAGCTTTCTTT,CASSLHISPGQGNTEAFF,TRBJ1-1,TRBV5-4,NA,TRBD1
TGCGCCAGCAGCTTCGGACTAGCGGGAGGTGTGGATACGCAGTATTTT,CASSFGLAGGVDTQYF,TRBJ2-3,TRBV5-1,NA,TRBD2
TGCGCCAGCAGCTTGGGCGGGACTAGTTTATCCGGGGAGCTGTTTTTT,CASSLGGTSLSGELFF,TRBJ2-2,TRBV5-1,NA,TRBD2
TGTGCCAGCAGCGTAGAGCCAGGGGGCAACCAAGAGACCCAGTACTTC,CASSVEPGGNQETQYF,TRBJ2-5,TRBV9,NA,TRBD1
TGTGCCAGCAGTACACAGGGGGCGGCCGATACGCAGTATTTT,CASSTQGAADTQYF,TRBJ2-3,TRBV6-5,NA,TRBD1
TGTGCCAGCAGTACTCCGGGACAGGGGGCAGAGACCCAGTACTTC,CASSTPGQGAETQYF,TRBJ2-5,TRBV6-6,NA,TRBD1